These 5 T cell receptor gamma chains came from one sample sequenced in a study of γδ T cells in repeated Plasmodium falciparum infection. Gammadelta T cells were flow-sorted from PBMC into Vgamma9/Vdelta2+ and Vdelta2-negative populations for bulk analysis. TCRdb re-called the multiplex PCR reads with CATT. Found here are 28,000 or so gamma-chain clones, approximately 1.4% of them singletons; the top ten hold approximately 19%. Input material: gamma-delta T cells from blood. The receptors were sampled from a pool of human donors (malaria-infected and uninfected, not separated).

About this clone itself: This DNA's translation and the protein TCRdb lists, from a much larger clone, do not match at residue 6, likely due to a read error; the protein shown is translated from the DNA. The V gene is TRGV9, the J gene TRGJ1 or TRGJ2. No J segment appears in TCRdb, so it was assigned here by matching the sequence to germline. The CDR3 contains 14 residues. Trimming at V came to 3 bases and at J to 4 bases, leaving 9 bases not matched to a gene. Germline-derived CDR1 and CDR2 are GITISATS and ISYDGTV (reference sequence). DNA for the CDR3: TGTGCCTTGTGGGAGATCCAGCCGTATTATAAGAAACTCTTT. Translation: CALWEIQPYYKKLF.

A remark on this clone: This DNA translates differently at residue 3 from the TCRdb protein, which is that of a much larger clone; a read error is likely, and the protein shown is the DNA's own translation. The J gene is TRGJ1 or TRGJ2, the V gene TRGV3. Because TCRdb records no J gene, it was assigned here through a match of the DNA to germline. CDR1 is VTNTFY, CDR2 YDVSTARD, per germline (reference sequence). The CDR3 has 13 residues. CDR3 protein: CAPWARDYYKKLF. CDR3 in DNA: TGTGCCCCCTGGGCTCGGGACTATTATAAGAAACTCTTT.

There are many counts of this clone. TCRdb attributes to this sequence the protein of a much larger clone, which differs from the DNA translation at residue 5; a read error is likely, and the protein displayed is translated from the DNA. The chain links TRGV9 to TRGJ1 or TRGJ2. Here the J gene came from matching the DNA to germline, since TCRdb omits it. The CDR3 extends over 13 amino acids. Germline CDR1 and CDR2: GITISATS and ISYDGTV (reference sequence). The V and J ends lost 5 bases and 3 bases, in that order; junction bases with no gene match: 7. DNA of the CDR3: TGTGCCTTGTGGGGGGCCTTTTATTATAAGAAACTCTTT. Encoded protein: CALWGAFYYKKLF.

This clone was observed at least ten times. TCRdb's protein, taken from a much larger clone, differs from this DNA's translation at residue 11, likely owing to a read error; the protein displayed comes from the DNA. The V gene is TRGV5, the J gene TRGJ1 or TRGJ2. Germline matching of the DNA provided the J gene here, since TCRdb leaves it blank. The CDR3 sequence is 14 residues long. The germline gives CDR1 VINAFY, CDR2 YDVSNSKD. The CDR3 DNA sequence: TGTGCCACCTGGGACAGGCCAGGTAGTTATAGGAAACTCTTT. Translating gives CATWDRPGSYRKLF.

The table lists this clone with many counts. A far larger clone is a single base away, which makes a read error likely. Other DNA sequences in this sample translate to the same CDR3. The chain joins TRGV9 to TRGJP1. The J gene, absent from TCRdb, was called here by matching the DNA to germline. CDR3 length equals 14 residues. Looked up from germline, CDR1 is GITISATS and CDR2 is ISYDGTV (reference sequence). The CDR3 DNA reads TGCGCCTTGTGGGAGGTTGTAGAGAGTTGGTTCAAGATATTT. Translated, it gives CALWEVVESWFKIF.